The present TCR beta chain was sequenced within a study of post-analysis software for immune sequencing data. CDR1 LNHNV and CDR2 YYDKDF come from the germline V gene (reference sequence). This CDR3 is 14 amino acids long. V dropped 1 base and J dropped 4 bases, with 8 bases sitting between them. Built from TCR beta cDNA, the libraries had unique molecular identifiers in them. TCRdb re-called the PCR reads with MiXCR, one entry per CDR3 protein. The data hold fewer than 600,000 distinct CDR3 sequences, with approximately 45% observed a single time. Findings and limits, study-wide: A few TRBV segments (TRBV5-6, TRBV5-1 and TRBV20-1 among them) occurred more frequently in patients than in controls.

A word on this clonotype: Its specificity is not known.

This receptor was taken from a girl aged 5 to 17 with multiple sclerosis. Sequences were obtained from blood. The chain combines TRBV15 with TRBJ2-1; a possible D gene is TRBD1 (6 bases). CDR3 residues: CATSRGTVYNEQFF. CDR3 nucleotides: TGTGCCACCAGCAGAGGGACAGTATACAATGAGCAGTTCTTC.